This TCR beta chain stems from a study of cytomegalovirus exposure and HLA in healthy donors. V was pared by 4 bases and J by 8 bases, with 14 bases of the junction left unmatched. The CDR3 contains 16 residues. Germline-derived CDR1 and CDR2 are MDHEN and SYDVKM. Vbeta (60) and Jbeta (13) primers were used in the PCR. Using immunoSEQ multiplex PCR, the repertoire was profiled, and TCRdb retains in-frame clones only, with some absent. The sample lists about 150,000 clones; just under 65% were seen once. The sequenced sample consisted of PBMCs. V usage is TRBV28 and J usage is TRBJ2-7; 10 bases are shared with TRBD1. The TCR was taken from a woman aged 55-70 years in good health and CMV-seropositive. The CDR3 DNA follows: TGTGCCAGCAGTTCCTCCCCCGGGACAGGGGACTCTAAGCAGTACTTC. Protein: CASSSSPGTGDSKQYF. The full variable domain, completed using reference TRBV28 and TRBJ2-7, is DVKVTQSSRYLVKRTGEKVFLECVQDMDHENMFWYRQDPGLGLRLIYFSYDVKMKEKGDIPEGYSVSREKKERFSLILESASTNQTSMYLCASSSSPGTGDSKQYFGPGTRLTVT.